The source of this TCR beta chain is a study of T-cell memory formation after mild COVID-19. The wider study: Largely, the TCR clusters proved donor specific. General study findings and limits: The finding that pre-infection memory included some responding clones suggested that cross-reactive memory joined. Contracting CD4+ clones were located mainly in CM and EM, and CD8+ clones in EMRA.

The authors produced TCR alpha and TCR beta cDNA libraries with sample barcodes and UMIs by 5'RACE using constant-segment primers. From the 5' RACE reads, TCRdb called clonotypes with MiXCR, one entry per CDR3 protein. This repertoire shows about 270,000 distinct CDR3 sequences, around 15% found once; its top ten account for less than 30%. V lost 4 bases and J 0 bases, leaving 10 bases between the germline ends. The CDR3 is 16 amino acids. Germline V gene data show CDR1 as LGHDT and CDR2 as YNNKEL (reference sequence). Worth noting for this clonotype: The antigen is undetermined.

The sample comprised PBMCs or a T cell subset sorted from them (not recorded which). This receptor was obtained from a young man who had mild COVID-19 (a few samples of this study predate the infection). Cell type and time point are not known. This chain connects TRBV3-1 to TRBJ1-6; D is unresolved. The DNA for the CDR3 is TGTGCCAGCAGCCCCGGACTGGTCTCCTATAATTCACCCCTCCACTTT. This codes for CASSPGLVSYNSPLHF.